The rows below give T cell receptor beta chains drawn from one sample of a study of somatic mutations in cytotoxic T cells in rheumatoid arthritis. The data were produced by immunoSEQ multiplex PCR, yet TCRdb's version contains in-frame clones alone and is incomplete. The sample holds some 1,500 clones, approximately 80% seen once. The sample taken for sequencing was CD8+ T cells sorted from blood. These receptors came from an adult with rheumatoid arthritis. Both conserved end residues are part of each CDR3. The D gene is left open where the match is weak. The size entry is marked missing in some rows and otherwise reads once, few, many or a size class.

j_gene: TRBJ2-7
abundance: NA
d_gene: TRBD2
v_gene: TRBV4-2
CDR3aa: CASSRASGSSYEQYF
CDR3nt: TGTGCCAGCAGCCGGGCTAGCGGAAGCTCCTACGAGCAGTACTTC

j_gene: TRBJ1-6
abundance: NA
d_gene: NA
v_gene: TRBV6-1
CDR3aa: CASSVRDTNSPLHF
CDR3nt: TGTGCCAGCAGTGTCCGGGACACCAATTCACCCCTCCACTTT

j_gene: TRBJ1-5
abundance: NA
d_gene: NA
v_gene: TRBV2
CDR3aa: CASSVGDGFYSNQPQHF
CDR3nt: TGTGCCAGCAGTGTCGGGGACGGATTTTATAGCAATCAGCCCCAGCATTTT

j_gene: TRBJ2-7
abundance: NA
d_gene: NA
v_gene: TRBV19
CDR3aa: CASSMGLFYEQYF
CDR3nt: TGTGCCAGTAGTATGGGACTTTTCTACGAGCAGTACTTC

j_gene: TRBJ2-7
abundance: few
d_gene: NA
v_gene: TRBV19
CDR3aa: CASSPEGTYEQYF
CDR3nt: TGTGCCAGTAGCCCCGAGGGAACCTACGAGCAGTACTTC

j_gene: TRBJ2-5
abundance: NA
d_gene: TRBD2
v_gene: TRBV7-6
CDR3aa: CASSKGLAGMFETQYF
CDR3nt: TGTGCCAGCAGCAAAGGACTAGCGGGAATGTTTGAGACCCAGTACTTC

j_gene: TRBJ2-1
abundance: NA
d_gene: NA
v_gene: TRBV27
CDR3aa: CASSPPGIPGANEQFF
CDR3nt: TGTGCCAGCAGTCCCCCTGGGATTCCGGGAGCCAATGAGCAGTTCTTC

j_gene: TRBJ2-7
abundance: once
d_gene: TRBD2
v_gene: TRBV28
CDR3aa: CAASGTSGSSYEQYF
CDR3nt: TGTGCAGCCTCCGGGACTAGCGGTAGCTCCTACGAGCAGTACTTC

j_gene: TRBJ1-5
abundance: NA
d_gene: NA
v_gene: TRBV12-5
CDR3aa: CASGPLPQGYNQPQHF
CDR3nt: TGTGCTAGTGGTCCCCTCCCCCAGGGTTACAATCAGCCCCAGCATTTT

j_gene: TRBJ1-2
abundance: few
d_gene: NA
v_gene: TRBV14
CDR3aa: CASRERSSPYGYTF
CDR3nt: TGTGCCAGCCGCGAGAGGTCTTCCCCCTATGGCTACACCTTC

j_gene: TRBJ2-1
abundance: NA
d_gene: TRBD2
v_gene: TRBV7-8
CDR3aa: CASSRGTSGVNEQFF
CDR3nt: TGTGCCAGCAGCCGCGGGACTAGCGGGGTTAATGAGCAGTTCTTC

j_gene: TRBJ2-3
abundance: once
d_gene: TRBD1
v_gene: TRBV7-9
CDR3aa: CASSSPTGGKDTQYF
CDR3nt: TGTGCCAGCAGCTCCCCGACAGGGGGTAAAGATACGCAGTATTTT

j_gene: TRBJ2-1
abundance: NA
d_gene: TRBD2
v_gene: TRBV2
CDR3aa: CASGASGSNEQFF
CDR3nt: TGTGCCAGCGGAGCTAGCGGGAGCAATGAGCAGTTCTTC

j_gene: TRBJ2-3
abundance: NA
d_gene: NA
v_gene: TRBV9
CDR3aa: CASSVEGGGSTDTQYF
CDR3nt: TGTGCCAGCAGCGTAGAGGGGGGAGGAAGCACAGATACGCAGTATTTT

j_gene: TRBJ2-7
abundance: NA
d_gene: NA
v_gene: TRBV2
CDR3aa: CASSEAPSYEQYF
CDR3nt: TGTGCCAGCAGTGAGGCCCCGAGCTACGAGCAGTACTTC

j_gene: TRBJ2-7
abundance: NA
d_gene: NA
v_gene: TRBV11-1
CDR3aa: CASSLEGVIGNEQYF
CDR3nt: TGTGCCAGCAGCTTGGAGGGAGTGATTGGAAACGAGCAGTACTTC

j_gene: TRBJ1-1
abundance: NA
d_gene: NA
v_gene: TRBV19
CDR3aa: CATGIGINTEAFF
CDR3nt: TGTGCCACAGGGATAGGGATCAACACTGAAGCTTTCTTT

j_gene: TRBJ1-4
abundance: once
d_gene: TRBD1
v_gene: TRBV11-2
CDR3aa: CASSLGQGREKLFF
CDR3nt: TGTGCCAGCAGCTTGGGACAGGGGCGGGAAAAACTGTTTTTT

j_gene: TRBJ1-2
abundance: NA
d_gene: TRBD1
v_gene: TRBV29-1
CDR3aa: CSVADRQGVANYGYTF
CDR3nt: TGCAGCGTCGCTGATAGGCAGGGGGTTGCTAACTATGGCTACACCTTC

j_gene: TRBJ1-1
abundance: NA
d_gene: NA
v_gene: TRBV7-3
CDR3aa: CASSPDTLVNTEAFF
CDR3nt: TGTGCCAGCAGCCCGGACACGTTGGTGAACACTGAAGCTTTCTTT

j_gene: TRBJ2-7
abundance: NA
d_gene: NA
v_gene: TRBV5-1
CDR3aa: CASSLRWRDEQYF
CDR3nt: TGCGCCAGCAGCTTGCGCTGGAGGGACGAGCAGTACTTC

j_gene: TRBJ2-7
abundance: NA
d_gene: NA
v_gene: TRBV12-5
CDR3aa: CASVRGSYEQYF
CDR3nt: TGTGCTAGTGTCCGAGGGTCCTACGAGCAGTACTTC

j_gene: TRBJ1-5
abundance: NA
d_gene: NA
v_gene: TRBV7-6
CDR3aa: CASRAGGAHQPQHF
CDR3nt: TGTGCCAGCAGGGCGGGGGGCGCCCATCAGCCCCAGCATTTT

j_gene: TRBJ2-1
abundance: NA
d_gene: NA
v_gene: TRBV9
CDR3aa: CASSVDLGYNEQFF
CDR3nt: TGTGCCAGCAGCGTAGATCTGGGCTACAATGAGCAGTTCTTC

j_gene: TRBJ1-2
abundance: NA
d_gene: TRBD1
v_gene: TRBV15
CDR3aa: CATSRDPGTGFSSDGYTF
CDR3nt: TGTGCCACCAGCAGAGATCCCGGGACAGGGTTTAGTTCGGATGGCTACACCTTC

j_gene: TRBJ1-1
abundance: NA
d_gene: NA
v_gene: TRBV5-6
CDR3aa: CASSLAGTNTEAFF
CDR3nt: TGTGCCAGCAGCTTGGCCGGGACGAACACTGAAGCTTTCTTT

j_gene: TRBJ2-5
abundance: once
d_gene: NA
v_gene: TRBV7-7
CDR3aa: CASSLFIQETQYF
CDR3nt: TGTGCTAGCAGCTTATTTATCCAAGAGACCCAGTACTTC

j_gene: TRBJ1-5
abundance: once
d_gene: NA
v_gene: TRBV7-6
CDR3aa: CASSLGGRGGSAQHF
CDR3nt: TGTGCCAGCAGCTTAGGGGGCAGGGGTGGTTCAGCCCAGCATTTT

j_gene: TRBJ2-7
abundance: NA
d_gene: NA
v_gene: TRBV6-5
CDR3aa: CASSPGNNRYEQYF
CDR3nt: TGTGCCAGCAGCCCAGGGAACAACCGCTACGAGCAGTACTTC

j_gene: TRBJ2-7
abundance: NA
d_gene: NA
v_gene: TRBV4-1
CDR3aa: CASSQDPGIRGQYF
CDR3nt: TGCGCCAGCAGCCAAGATCCCGGAATACGAGGGCAGTACTTC

j_gene: TRBJ2-1
abundance: NA
d_gene: NA
v_gene: TRBV29-1
CDR3aa: CSVVLARLDNEQFF
CDR3nt: TGCAGCGTGGTCCTAGCGAGACTCGACAATGAGCAGTTCTTC

j_gene: TRBJ1-6
abundance: NA
d_gene: NA
v_gene: TRBV11-2
CDR3aa: CASSYGRGSSPLHF
CDR3nt: TGTGCCAGCAGCTACGGCAGGGGAAGCTCACCCCTCCACTTT

j_gene: TRBJ2-5
abundance: once
d_gene: NA
v_gene: TRBV5-1
CDR3aa: CASSLSPSQETQYF
CDR3nt: TGCGCCAGCAGTTTGTCACCTAGCCAAGAGACCCAGTACTTC

j_gene: TRBJ2-1
abundance: NA
d_gene: TRBD1
v_gene: TRBV5-1
CDR3aa: CASSLYQGGPSYNEQFF
CDR3nt: TGCGCCAGCAGCTTGTATCAAGGGGGCCCCTCCTACAATGAGCAGTTCTTC

j_gene: TRBJ1-1
abundance: NA
d_gene: NA
v_gene: TRBV5-8
CDR3aa: CASSLMNTEAFF
CDR3nt: TGTGCCAGCAGCTTGATGAACACTGAAGCTTTCTTT

j_gene: TRBJ2-5
abundance: few
d_gene: NA
v_gene: TRBV27
CDR3aa: CASRLGGTQYF
CDR3nt: TGTGCCAGCAGGCTAGGGGGGACCCAGTACTTC

j_gene: TRBJ1-2
abundance: NA
d_gene: TRBD1
v_gene: TRBV5-1
CDR3aa: CASSLDRGAYGYTF
CDR3nt: TGCGCCAGCAGCTTGGACAGGGGGGCGTACGGCTACACCTTC

j_gene: TRBJ2-7
abundance: NA
d_gene: TRBD1
v_gene: TRBV5-8
CDR3aa: CASSSYRGPYEQYF
CDR3nt: TGTGCCAGCAGCTCGTACAGGGGCCCCTACGAGCAGTACTTC

j_gene: TRBJ1-6
abundance: NA
d_gene: NA
v_gene: TRBV5-1
CDR3aa: CASSPAGWNSPLHF
CDR3nt: TGCGCCAGCAGCCCGGCAGGGTGGAATTCACCCCTCCACTTT

j_gene: TRBJ1-1
abundance: large
d_gene: NA
v_gene: TRBV11-2
CDR3aa: CASSPFTEAFF
CDR3nt: TGTGCCAGCAGCCCGTTCACTGAAGCTTTCTTT

j_gene: TRBJ2-3
abundance: NA
d_gene: TRBD1
v_gene: TRBV7-2
CDR3aa: CASSLGQGDSDTQYF
CDR3nt: TGTGCCAGCAGCTTAGGACAGGGGGACTCAGATACGCAGTATTTT

j_gene: TRBJ1-1
abundance: NA
d_gene: NA
v_gene: TRBV29-1
CDR3aa: CSVEVNRQAFF
CDR3nt: TGCAGCGTTGAAGTAAATCGACAAGCTTTCTTT

j_gene: TRBJ1-5
abundance: large
d_gene: NA
v_gene: TRBV4-1
CDR3aa: CASSQVRGGPQHF
CDR3nt: TGCGCCAGCAGCCAAGTTAGGGGGGGGCCCCAGCATTTT

j_gene: TRBJ2-7
abundance: few
d_gene: TRBD1
v_gene: TRBV10-3
CDR3aa: CAISEGSGQGINEQYF
CDR3nt: TGTGCCATCAGTGAAGGGTCGGGACAGGGGATCAACGAGCAGTACTTC

j_gene: TRBJ1-2
abundance: once
d_gene: TRBD1
v_gene: TRBV14
CDR3aa: CASSRQGYGYTF
CDR3nt: TGTGCCAGCAGCCGACAGGGCTATGGCTACACCTTC

j_gene: TRBJ1-1
abundance: NA
d_gene: NA
v_gene: TRBV6-5
CDR3aa: CASSAGDYTEAFF
CDR3nt: TGTGCCAGCAGTGCAGGGGATTACACTGAAGCTTTCTTT

j_gene: TRBJ2-7
abundance: NA
d_gene: NA
v_gene: TRBV19
CDR3aa: CASSKEGAYEQYF
CDR3nt: TGTGCCAGTAGTAAGGAGGGGGCCTACGAGCAGTACTTC

j_gene: TRBJ2-1
abundance: NA
d_gene: NA
v_gene: TRBV7-3
CDR3aa: CASSLTAESSYNEQFF
CDR3nt: TGTGCCAGCAGCTTAACGGCGGAGAGCTCCTACAATGAGCAGTTCTTC

j_gene: TRBJ2-2
abundance: once
d_gene: NA
v_gene: TRBV30
CDR3aa: CAWLQEQTGELFF
CDR3nt: TGTGCCTGGCTGCAAGAACAAACCGGGGAGCTGTTTTTT